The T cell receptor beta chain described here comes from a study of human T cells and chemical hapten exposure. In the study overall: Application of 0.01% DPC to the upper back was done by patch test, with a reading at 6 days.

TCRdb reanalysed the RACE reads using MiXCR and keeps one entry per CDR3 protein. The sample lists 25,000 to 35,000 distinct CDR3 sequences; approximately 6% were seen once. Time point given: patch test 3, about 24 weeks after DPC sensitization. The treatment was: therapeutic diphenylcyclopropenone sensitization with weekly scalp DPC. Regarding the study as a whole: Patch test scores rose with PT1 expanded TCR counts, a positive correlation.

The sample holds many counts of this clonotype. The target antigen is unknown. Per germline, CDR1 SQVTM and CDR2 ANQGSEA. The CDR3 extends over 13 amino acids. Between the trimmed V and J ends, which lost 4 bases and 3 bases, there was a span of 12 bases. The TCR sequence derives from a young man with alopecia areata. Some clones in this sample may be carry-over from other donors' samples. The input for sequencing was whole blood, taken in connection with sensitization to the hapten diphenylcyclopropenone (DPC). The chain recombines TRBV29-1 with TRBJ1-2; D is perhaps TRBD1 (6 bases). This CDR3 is CSVGTGSDYGYTF. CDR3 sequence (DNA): TGCAGCGTTGGTACAGGGTCAGACTATGGCTACACCTTC.